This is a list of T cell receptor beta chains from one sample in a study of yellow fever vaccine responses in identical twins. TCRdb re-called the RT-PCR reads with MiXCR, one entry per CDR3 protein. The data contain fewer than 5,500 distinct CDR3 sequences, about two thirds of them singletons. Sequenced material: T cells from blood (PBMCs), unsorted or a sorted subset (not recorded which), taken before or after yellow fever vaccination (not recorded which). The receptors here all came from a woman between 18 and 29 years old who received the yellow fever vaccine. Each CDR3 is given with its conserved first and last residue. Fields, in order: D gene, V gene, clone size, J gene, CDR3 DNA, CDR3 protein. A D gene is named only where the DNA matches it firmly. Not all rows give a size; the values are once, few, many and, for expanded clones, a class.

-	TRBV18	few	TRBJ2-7	TGTGCCAGCTCACCACCCTCAATTGGGGGTTACGAGCAGTACTTC	CASSPPSIGGYEQYF
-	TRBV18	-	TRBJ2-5	TGTGCCAGCTCACCATCCGAGACCCAGTACTTC	CASSPSETQYF
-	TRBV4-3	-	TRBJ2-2	TGCGCCAGCAGCCAAGAATCGGAAACCGGGGAGCTGTTTTTT	CASSQESETGELFF
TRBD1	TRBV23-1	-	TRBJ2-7	TGCGCCAGCAGTCAACCGGACAGGGAGGCGGCCTACGAGCAGTACTTC	CASSQPDREAAYEQYF
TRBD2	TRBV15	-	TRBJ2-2	TGTGCCACCAGCAGAGGGGAGGGAAACACCGGGGAGCTGTTTTTT	CATSRGEGNTGELFF
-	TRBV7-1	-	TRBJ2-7	TGTGCCAGCAGCTCGGCGGGACTTCCTCTCCTGAGCGAGCAGTACTTC	CASSSAGLPLLSEQYF
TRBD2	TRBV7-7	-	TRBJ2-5	TGTGCTAGCAGCACTAGCGGGGGGGCTGAGGGGACCCAGTACTTC	CASSTSGGAEGTQYF
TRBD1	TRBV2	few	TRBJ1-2	TGTGCCAGCAGTGAAGGGCAGGGGGCTTATGGCTACACCTTC	CASSEGQGAYGYTF
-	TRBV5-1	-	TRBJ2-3	TGCGCCAGCAGCTTCGTCCCGACAGATACGCAGTATTTT	CASSFVPTDTQYF
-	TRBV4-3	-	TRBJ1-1	TGCGCCAGCAGCCAAGTTTCGAACACTGAAGCTTTCTTT	CASSQVSNTEAFF
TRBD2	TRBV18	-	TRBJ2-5	TGTGCCAGCTCACCTGAGCGGGGGGCCCTCACGACCCAGTACTTC	CASSPERGALTTQYF
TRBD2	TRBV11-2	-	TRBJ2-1	TGTGCCAGCAGCTTAGGGACTAGCTGGGAGAATGAGCAGTTCTTC	CASSLGTSWENEQFF
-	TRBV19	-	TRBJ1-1	TGTGCCAGTAGTATCAGTTTGAGACAGAGGAACACTGAAGCTTTCTTT	CASSISLRQRNTEAFF
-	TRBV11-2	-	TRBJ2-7	TGTGCCAGCAGCTTAGCGGGACCCACCTACGAGCAGTACTTC	CASSLAGPTYEQYF
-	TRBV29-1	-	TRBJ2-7	TGCAGCGTTGGGGGCCCGGGGGAGCAGTACTTC	CSVGGPGEQYF
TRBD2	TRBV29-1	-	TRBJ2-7	TGCAGCGTTCGACTAGCGGGAGGAAGGGAGCAGTACTTC	CSVRLAGGREQYF
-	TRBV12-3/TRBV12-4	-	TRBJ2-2	TGTGCCAGCAGAACGGACAGCCGAAGCACCGGGGAGCTGTTTTTT	CASRTDSRSTGELFF
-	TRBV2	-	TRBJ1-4	TGTGCCAGTAGGGACGGAGAAAAACTGTTTTTT	CASRDGEKLFF
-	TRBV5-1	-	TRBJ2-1	TGCGCCAGCAGCTTTAAGGCTAGCGTCGATGAGCAGTTCTTC	CASSFKASVDEQFF
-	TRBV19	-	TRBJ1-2	TGTGCCAGTAGTATCCCGGATGGAAGTCTAAACTATGGCTACACCTTC	CASSIPDGSLNYGYTF
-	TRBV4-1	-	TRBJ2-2	TGCGCCAGCAGCCAGACCGACAGCACCGGGGAGCTGTTTTTT	CASSQTDSTGELFF
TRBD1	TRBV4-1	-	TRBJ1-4	TGCGCCAGCAGCCAAACGACAGGGGATAATGAAAAACTGTTTTTT	CASSQTTGDNEKLFF
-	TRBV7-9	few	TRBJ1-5	TGTGCCAGCAGCTTAGGGTCTCAGCCCCAGCATTTT	CASSLGSQPQHF
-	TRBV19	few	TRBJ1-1	TGTGCCAGTAGTATAGTTGGCAGATGGACCACTGAAGCTTTCTTT	CASSIVGRWTTEAFF
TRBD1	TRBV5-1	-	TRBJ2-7	TGCGCCAGCAGCTTGGGGGACAGAGATACCTACGAGCAGTACTTC	CASSLGDRDTYEQYF
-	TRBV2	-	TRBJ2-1	TGTGCCAGCAGTGATTTCTATTACAATGAGCAGTTCTTC	CASSDFYYNEQFF
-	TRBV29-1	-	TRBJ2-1	TGCAGCGTTACGGGACTGTACAATGAGCAGTTCTTC	CSVTGLYNEQFF
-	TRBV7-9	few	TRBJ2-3	TGTGCCAGCAGCTTAGGAAAGGGCACAGATACGCAGTATTTT	CASSLGKGTDTQYF
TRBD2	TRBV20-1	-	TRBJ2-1	TGCAGTGCTGGATTACTAGCGGGAGATAACAATGAGCAGTTCTTC	CSAGLLAGDNNEQFF
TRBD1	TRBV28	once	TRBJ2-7	TGTGCCAGCAGTTTCTCCCTGGCGGACAGGTACTACGAGCAGTACTTC	CASSFSLADRYYEQYF
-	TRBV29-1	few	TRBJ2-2	TGCAGCGTTGAACCGGGTCTTAACACCGGGGAGCTGTTTTTT	CSVEPGLNTGELFF
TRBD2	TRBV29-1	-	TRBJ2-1	TGCAGCGTTGGAGCGGGGGATTACAATGAGCAGTTCTTC	CSVGAGDYNEQFF
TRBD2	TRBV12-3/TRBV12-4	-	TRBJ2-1	TGTGCCAGCAAGACCGTCGGGACTAGCGGGGAAGAGCAGTTCTTC	CASKTVGTSGEEQFF
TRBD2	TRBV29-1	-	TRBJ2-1	TGCAGCTTATATTTAGCGGGAGTCTCCTACAATGAGCAGTTCTTC	CSLYLAGVSYNEQFF
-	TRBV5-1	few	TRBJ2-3	TGCGCCAGCAGCTTGAACCGTAAGATCACAGATACGCAGTATTTT	CASSLNRKITDTQYF
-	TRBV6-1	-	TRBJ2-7	TGTGCCGCCAGGGGGGGTTTCTCCTACGAGCAGTACTTC	CAARGGFSYEQYF
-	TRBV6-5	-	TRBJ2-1	TGTGCCAGCAGTTACTCGCAGGGTGAGCAGTTCTTC	CASSYSQGEQFF
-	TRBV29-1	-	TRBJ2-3	TGCAGCGTTGAGAGAGGGTCAGATACGCAGTATTTT	CSVERGSDTQYF
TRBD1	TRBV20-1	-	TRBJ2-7	TGCAGTGCTAGCCTGGGACAGACCTACGAGCAGTACTTC	CSASLGQTYEQYF
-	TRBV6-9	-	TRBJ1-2	TGTGCCAGCAGTTATTTATCTTTCGGGTCCAGCGAGCACTATGGCTACACCTTC	CASSYLSFGSSEHYGYTF
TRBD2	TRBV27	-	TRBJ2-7	TGTGCCAGCAGTTTTGGACTGGGGGGGTACGAGCAGTACTTC	CASSFGLGGYEQYF
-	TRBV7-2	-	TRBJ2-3	TGTGCCAGCAGCGCCACAGATACGCAGTATTTT	CASSATDTQYF